The present TCR beta chain was sequenced within a study of blood T cell repertoires in COVID-19. Some clones are missing from TCRdb's copy, which holds only in-frame ones; the method was immunoSEQ multiplex PCR. The repertoire holds roughly 85,000 clones, with 86% as singletons. The CDR3 loop spans 15 amino acids. The receptor was derived from a man aged 45-60 years with active or convalescent COVID-19. The V and J genes are TRBV21-1 and TRBJ2-1; the table gives TRBD2 as D, unverified against the DNA. TRBV21-1 has pseudogene status. The sample taken for sequencing was peripheral blood. The CDR3 here is CASIRGSGDYNEQFF. DNA for the CDR3: TGTGCCAGCATACGCGGTAGCGGGGACTACAATGAGCAGTTCTTC.